The subject of this entry is one T cell receptor (beta chain). The antigen is undetermined. The germline V gene has CDR1 LNHNV and CDR2 YYDKDF (reference sequence). The CDR3 length is 16 residues. The V end was cut by 5 bases, the J end by 0 bases, with 14 bases between. The source of the sample is a study of T cell responses to AZD1222 COVID-19 vaccine. Across the study: Second-dose schedules of about 4 or about 12 weeks were combined. Study findings and constraints: Donor demographics were predominantly white British with a female majority; clonal diversity may be underestimated. In the spike-specific TCR repertoire, nearly half reportedly target unmutated variant regions.

Measured with immunoSEQ multiplex PCR; TCRdb has only the in-frame clones, and not every one. This table has 82,000 or so clones, approximately 90% appearing once. The chain joins TRBV15 to TRBJ2-4; D may be TRBD1 or TRBD2 (5 bases each). This specimen was peripheral blood, taken on day 0 of AZD1222 vaccination. The sequence came from an adult in good health. The DNA for the CDR3 is TGTGCCACCAGCTCCAACTCGGGGCCAGCCAAAAACATTCAGTACTTC. It yields the protein CATSSNSGPAKNIQYF.